Presented here are 6 T cell receptor beta chains from one specimen sequenced in a study of a mutant IDH1 vaccine in newly diagnosed glioma listed by TCRdb under 2021. The library relied on the immunoSEQ multiplex PCR assay. The table comes from immuneACCESS by way of TCRdb, which keeps in-frame sequences with V and J called. Part of the clones is missing from these tables; in studies checked, under half for an unresolved V gene and the rest for unknown reasons. Present in this sample are over 80,000 clones, about 90% of which were seen just once. Together, the top ten hold under 0.7% of the sample. Per the publication, the time point label means: baseline, week 1 (first vaccination visit). The treatment or condition label of this sample denotes: pre-vaccination baseline after standard-of-care therapy. The sample was PBMCs, taken from a glioma patient treated with radiotherapy, temozolomide or both. The source is a woman aged 45-65 years with glioma.

The chain is built from TRBV9 and TRBJ1-1; D is ambiguous. Germline V gene data show CDR1 as SGDLS and CDR2 as YYNGEE. The V gene lost 0 bases and the J gene lost 0 bases, with 18 bases spanning the gap. The CDR3 loop spans 18 amino acids. The CDR3 DNA is TGTGCCAGCAGCGTAGGGACCCCGGCAGCCAGAATGAACACTGAAGCTTTCTTT. It translates to CASSVGTPAARMNTEAFF.

The chain combines TRBV9 with TRBJ1-4, with TRBD1 identical over 9 bases. V was pared by 0 bases and J by 4 bases, with 7 bases of the junction left unmatched. Germline-derived CDR1 and CDR2 are SGDLS and YYNGEE. The CDR3 is made up of 17 amino acids. CDR3 in amino acids: CASSVDITGQGNEKLFF. In DNA form, the CDR3 reads TGTGCCAGCAGCGTAGATATTACGGGACAGGGTAATGAAAAACTGTTTTTT.

The CDR3 nucleotides are TGTGCCACCAGCAGAGTTACTCTTGCTGAAGCTTTCTTT. Residues: CATSRVTLAEAFF. This chain joins TRBV15 and TRBJ1-1; D gene ambiguous. V lost 1 base to trimming and J lost 6 bases, with 9 bases between them. Germline lookup yields CDR1 LNHNV and CDR2 YYDKDF (reference sequence). CDR3 length: 13 residues.

This clone was seen a single time. The chain carries TRBV28 and TRBJ2-3, with 9 bases fitting TRBD2. The junction had 4 bases not matched to a gene; V was cut back by 3 bases and J by 0 bases. This CDR3 is built from 16 residues. Germline CDR1 MDHEN, CDR2 SYDVKM. DNA for the CDR3: TGTGCCAGCAGTTTGTTAACTAGCGGGAGCACAGATACGCAGTATTTT. As protein: CASSLLTSGSTDTQYF.

V is TRBV10-3 and J is TRBJ2-7; a possible D gene is TRBD1 (6 bases). The CDR3 contains 12 residues. V was trimmed by 4 bases and J by 4 bases, leaving 8 bases between them. Germline-derived CDR1 and CDR2 are ENHRY and SYGVKD. The CDR3 DNA follows: TGTGCCATCAGTGCCGGACAGTACGAGCAGTACTTC. Amino acid sequence: CAISAGQYEQYF.

The rearrangement uses TRBV7-3 and TRBJ1-1; no definite D call. V was trimmed by 6 bases and J by 1 base, leaving 12 bases between them. Looked up from germline, CDR1 is SGHTA and CDR2 is FQGTGA. This CDR3 is 14 amino acids long. The CDR3 reads CASRREIGNTEAFF. CDR3 bases: TGTGCCAGCAGGAGGGAGATCGGGAACACTGAAGCTTTCTTT.